These 3 T cell receptor beta chains came from one sample sequenced in a study of glioma-infiltrating T cells. TCR alpha and beta CDR3 regions were amplified from RNA using iRepertoire nested multiplex PCR. In TCRdb, the multiplex PCR reads were re-called with MiXCR into one record per CDR3 protein. This repertoire shows around 170,000 distinct CDR3 sequences, roughly two fifths found once; its top ten account for over 4%. Sequencing input: glioma tissue, nonneoplastic brain tissue, or PBMCs (not recorded which). The receptors were gathered from a human donor with low-grade glioma or glioblastoma, undergoing nonglioma brain surgery, or in good health (not recorded which).

To note about this clonotype: Because the CDR3 is missing its conserved closing phenylalanine or tryptophan, this is likely a read error. This rearrangement joins TRBV20-1 to TRBJ2-3, with TRBD2 as a possible D gene (5 bases). Germline assignment: CDR1 DFQATT and CDR2 SNEGSKA (reference sequence). This CDR3 has 13 residues. CDR3 amino acids: CIASPKIADTQYL. The CDR3 nucleotides are TGCATTGCTAGCCCAAAGATTGCAGATACGCAGTATTTA.

This clonotype was detected a few times. The chain has TRBV2 and TRBJ2-3; the match to TRBD2 covers 11 bases. In germline, CDR1 is SNHLY, CDR2 FYNNEI. V shed 6 bases and J 3 bases; nucleotides not matched to a gene: 5. The CDR3 contains 15 residues. CDR3 coding DNA: TGTGCCAGCAGCGACGGGACTAGCGGTACAGATACGCAGTATTTT. Residues: CASSDGTSGTDTQYF.

In its sample, this clonotype was seen many times. The chain recombines TRBV20-1 with TRBJ1-2, with D unclear. Per germline, CDR1 DFQATT and CDR2 SNEGSKA (reference sequence). The length of the CDR3 is 13 residues. V shed 3 bases and J shed 0 bases, with 8 bases lying between them. DNA of the CDR3: TGCAGTGCTAGTGAGACGCCTAACTATGGCTACACCTTC. Translation: CSASETPNYGYTF.